This T cell receptor beta chain was captured by sequencing in a study of cytomegalovirus exposure and HLA in healthy donors. The study's findings and limits: Data from an earlier analysis indicated that most TCR beta V segments were productive either about 87% or about 30% of the time. A later analysis showed TCR association rates differing by HLA locus, peaking at DRB1 and lowest at HLA-C.

CDR3 length equals 14 residues. With 11 bases clipped from V and 1 base from J, the junction kept 7 bases outside the gene matches. Per germline, CDR1 ENHRY and CDR2 SYGVKD. This clone has a single count. The target antigen is unknown. The PCR made use of 60 Vbeta and 13 Jbeta primers. Original processing notes: Later, an analysis found about 80 million unique TCR beta chains, and roughly 10 million of these were shared. TCRdb's copy holds only in-frame clones and misses some; the assay was immunoSEQ multiplex PCR. D and trimming come from the DNA, and the V and J calls and clone size come from that table. The sample yields around 97,000 clones, approximately 79% seen once.

V usage is TRBV10-3 and J usage is TRBJ2-2; TRBD2 matches at 7 bases. Sequenced input: PBMCs. This TCR was recovered from a man between 50 and 59 years old in good health and CMV-seropositive. In DNA, the CDR3 is TGTGCCGTCACGGCTAGCGGGAACACCGGGGAGCTGTTTTTT. Translated, it gives CAVTASGNTGELFF.